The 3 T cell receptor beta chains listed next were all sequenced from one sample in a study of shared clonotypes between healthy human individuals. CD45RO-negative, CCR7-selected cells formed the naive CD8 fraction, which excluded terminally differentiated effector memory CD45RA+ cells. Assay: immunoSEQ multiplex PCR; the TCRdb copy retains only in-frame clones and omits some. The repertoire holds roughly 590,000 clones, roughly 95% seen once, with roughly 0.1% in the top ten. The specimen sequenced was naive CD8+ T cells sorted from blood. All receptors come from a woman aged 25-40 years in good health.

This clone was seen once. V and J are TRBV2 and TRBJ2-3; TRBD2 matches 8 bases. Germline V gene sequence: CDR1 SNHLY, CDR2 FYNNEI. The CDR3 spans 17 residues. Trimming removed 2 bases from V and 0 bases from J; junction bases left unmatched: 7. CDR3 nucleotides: TGTGCCAGCAGTGAACCTGAGGGCGGGGGGAGCACAGATACGCAGTATTTT. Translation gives CASSEPEGGGSTDTQYF.

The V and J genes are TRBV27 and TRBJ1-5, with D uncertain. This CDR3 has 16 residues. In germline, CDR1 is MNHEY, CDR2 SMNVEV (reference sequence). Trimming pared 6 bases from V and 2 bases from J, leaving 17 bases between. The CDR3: CASRDVAAGGNQPQHF. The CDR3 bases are TGTGCCAGCAGAGACGTGGCGGCCGGTGGCAATCAGCCCCAGCATTTT.

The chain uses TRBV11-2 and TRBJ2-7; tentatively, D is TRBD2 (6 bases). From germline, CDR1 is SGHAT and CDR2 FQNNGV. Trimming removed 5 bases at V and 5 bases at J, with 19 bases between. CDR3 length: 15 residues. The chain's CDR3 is CASSLSGTSGDEQYF. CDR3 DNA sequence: TGTGCCAGCAGCCTTTCCGGGACTTCTGGGGACGAGCAGTACTTC. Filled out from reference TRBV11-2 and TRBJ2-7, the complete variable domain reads EAGVAQSPRYKIIEKRQSVAFWCNPISGHATLYWYQQILGQGPKLLIQFQNNGVVDDSQLPKDRFSAERLKGVDSTLKIQPAKLEDSAVYLCASSLSGTSGDEQYFGPGTRLTVT.